This TCR beta chain was profiled in a study of blood T cells in healthy people across ages. With 8 bases removed from V and 6 bases from J, the gap between germline ends came to 5 bases. CDR1 is SEHNR and CDR2 is FQNEAQ in the germline V gene (reference sequence). This CDR3 is built from 10 residues. This clonotype was counted a single time. Primers used in a second PCR of about 6 to 11 cycles were a sample-barcoded 5' primer and a J-beta primer mix. Each CDR3 protein gets one entry after TCRdb re-called the 5' RACE reads with MiXCR. The repertoire consists of about 650,000 distinct CDR3 sequences, with about 32% occurring once and the leading ten covering over 15%.

Sequencing used blood. The rearrangement uses TRBV7-9 and TRBJ2-1, with D possibly matching TRBD2 (5 bases). The TCR sequence derives from a woman over 75 in good health. The CDR3 region is CASEGNEQFF. The CDR3 nucleotides are TGTGCCAGCGAGGGCAATGAGCAGTTCTTC.